The sequence of this T cell receptor beta chain was determined in a study of blood T cell repertoires in COVID-19. Sequenced by immunoSEQ multiplex PCR; TCRdb stores in-frame clones only, minus some. Altogether about 200,000 clones are present, 70% to 90% being singletons, with the ten largest covering 20% to 25%. Germline V gene lookup returns CDR1 SGHRS and CDR2 YFSETQ. The length of the CDR3 is 15 residues. V was pared by 4 bases and J by 1 base, with 13 bases between. Sequenced sample: peripheral blood. The TCR comes from a man aged 55 to 69 with active or convalescent COVID-19. The chain uses TRBV5-1 and TRBJ2-3, with D possibly TRBD1 on 6 matching bases. CDR3 coding DNA: TGCGCCAGCAGCCCCAGGGACATTCGCACAGATACGCAGTATTTT. This sequence encodes CASSPRDIRTDTQYF.